These T cell receptor beta chains were read from a single sample in a study of T cells in Graves' hyperthyroidism and ophthalmopathy. TCRdb passed the multiplex PCR reads through MiXCR, listing each CDR3 protein once. The table records a few hundred thousand distinct CDR3 sequences, approximately 15% of them present only once. The sample taken for sequencing was blood. The receptors originated from a woman aged 18-29 years with Graves' hyperthyroidism. Both conserved end residues are part of each CDR3. A D gene is named only where the DNA matches it firmly. Rows give clone size only sometimes, using once, few, many, or a class for an expanded clone.

abundance,j_gene,v_gene,d_gene,CDR3aa,CDR3nt
-,TRBJ2-2,TRBV4-1,TRBD2,CASSQTPGLGPTGELFF,TGCGCCAGCAGCCAAACCCCGGGACTAGGTCCCACCGGGGAGCTGTTTTTT
many,TRBJ2-3,TRBV27,TRBD1,CASSDRGRWTDTQYF,TGTGCCAGCAGTGACAGGGGGCGGTGGACAGATACGCAGTATTTT
many,TRBJ2-3,TRBV20-1,TRBD2,CSASRRSSGRTDTQYF,TGCAGTGCTAGTAGGCGATCTAGCGGCCGCACAGATACGCAGTATTTT
many,TRBJ2-7,TRBV28,-,CASSSYRMTRSYEQYF,TGTGCCAGCAGTTCCTACAGGATGACTAGATCCTACGAGCAGTACTTC
many,TRBJ2-1,TRBV4-2,TRBD2,CASSQEPPGGENEQFF,TGTGCCAGCAGCCAAGAGCCGCCGGGAGGAGAAAATGAGCAGTTCTTC
-,TRBJ2-3,TRBV6-4,TRBD2,CASSRAGETDTQYF,TGTGCCAGCAGTAGAGCGGGAGAGACAGATACGCAGTATTTT
many,TRBJ2-3,TRBV4-3,-,CASSQSNGAGYTQYF,TGCGCCAGCAGCCAATCTAACGGGGCCGGATATACGCAGTATTTT
-,TRBJ2-7,TRBV30,-,CAWVTLRGFGSYEQYF,TGTGCCTGGGTCACTCTACGGGGATTCGGCTCCTACGAGCAGTACTTC
many,TRBJ2-3,TRBV9,TRBD2,CASSVPLAGGDTQYF,TGTGCCAGCAGCGTTCCACTAGCGGGAGGAGATACGCAGTATTTT
many,TRBJ2-6,TRBV13,-,CASSFGGANVLTF,TGTGCCAGCAGCTTTGGCGGGGCCAACGTCCTGACTTTC
many,TRBJ2-5,TRBV11-2,TRBD1,CASSPLGTGGVPSQETQYF,TGTGCCAGCAGCCCACTGGGGACAGGGGGGGTCCCCTCACAAGAGACCCAGTACTTC
few,TRBJ1-2,TRBV10-3,-,CAITGGGSGYTF,TGTGCCATCACCGGGGGGGGAAGCGGCTACACCTTC
many,TRBJ2-3,TRBV5-4,TRBD2,CASSGGTSGTDTQYF,TGTGCCAGCAGCGGCGGGACTAGCGGCACAGATACGCAGTATTTT
-,TRBJ2-2,TRBV30,TRBD1,CAWILAGGTGELFF,TGTGCCTGGATATTAGCAGGGGGCACCGGGGAGCTGTTTTTT
few,TRBJ2-5,TRBV3-1,TRBD2,CASSHGTSGSETQYF,TGTGCCAGCAGCCACGGGACTAGCGGGAGCGAGACCCAGTACTTC
-,TRBJ1-5,TRBV20-1,-,CSARLETDYSNQPQHF,TGCAGTGCTAGATTAGAAACAGACTATAGCAATCAGCCCCAGCATTTT
many,TRBJ1-4,TRBV30,TRBD1,CAADRDEKLFF,TGTGCTGCCGACAGGGATGAAAAACTGTTTTTT
-,TRBJ2-1,TRBV6-1,-,CASTRHRQSDEQFF,TGTGCCAGCACCCGCCATCGGCAAAGCGATGAGCAGTTCTTC
-,TRBJ2-1,TRBV9,TRBD2,CASSVAAGSGMYNEQFF,TGTGCCAGCAGCGTCGCCGCGGGTAGCGGGATGTACAATGAGCAGTTCTTC
many,TRBJ2-7,TRBV7-3,TRBD1,CASSPGQDSYEQYF,TGTGCCAGCAGCCCGGGACAGGACTCCTACGAGCAGTACTTC
-,TRBJ2-3,TRBV12-3/TRBV12-4,-,CAISASGNTDTQYF,TGTGCCATCTCCGCCAGCGGAAACACAGATACGCAGTATTTT
many,TRBJ2-7,TRBV7-9,TRBD2,CASSLGIAGGGTNEQYF,TGTGCCAGCAGCTTAGGAATTGCGGGAGGGGGCACCAACGAGCAGTACTTC
many,TRBJ2-7,TRBV3-1,TRBD1,CASSRPGQGADYEQYF,TGTGCCAGCAGCCGACCGGGACAGGGGGCGGACTACGAGCAGTACTTC
many,TRBJ2-3,TRBV28,TRBD1,CASSSPGTGGPDTQYF,TGTGCCAGCAGTTCGCCCGGGACAGGGGGCCCAGATACGCAGTATTTT
few,TRBJ2-7,TRBV10-3,TRBD1,CAISAKPGTGGYEQYF,TGTGCCATCAGTGCGAAACCCGGGACAGGGGGCTACGAGCAGTACTTC
many,TRBJ2-2,TRBV7-2,TRBD1,CASSGGQGAGTGELFF,TGTGCCAGCAGCGGTGGACAGGGGGCGGGCACCGGGGAGCTGTTTTTT
-,TRBJ1-4,TRBV3-1,TRBD1,CASSQKTGGGEKLFF,TGTGCCAGCAGCCAAAAGACAGGGGGCGGTGAAAAACTGTTTTTT
few,TRBJ2-5,TRBV5-1,-,CASSNREGETQYF,TGCGCCAGCAGCAACCGGGAAGGAGAGACCCAGTACTTC
-,TRBJ2-7,TRBV5-1,TRBD1,CASSLEGTGSYEQCF,TGCGCCAGCAGCTTAGAAGGGACAGGGTCATACGAGCAGTGCTTC
-,TRBJ2-7,TRBV15,TRBD2,CATSRDPTSGEQYF,TGTGCCACCAGCAGAGATCCGACTAGCGGCGAGCAGTACTTC
many,TRBJ1-3,TRBV30,-,CAWSYTGNTIYF,TGTGCCTGGAGTTATACTGGAAACACCATATATTTT
many,TRBJ2-1,TRBV27,-,CASSLSSGHEQFF,TGTGCCAGCAGTTTATCTTCTGGGCATGAGCAGTTCTTC
few,TRBJ1-2,TRBV7-9,-,CASSSGALYGYTF,TGTGCCAGCAGCTCCGGGGCCCTCTATGGCTACACCTTC
few,TRBJ2-1,TRBV27,-,CASSLKGNNEQFF,TGTGCCAGCAGTTTAAAAGGGAACAATGAGCAGTTCTTC
many,TRBJ1-5,TRBV6-4,TRBD1,CASSEQGGVNQPQHF,TGTGCCAGCAGTGAACAGGGGGGAGTGAATCAGCCCCAGCATTTT
many,TRBJ2-5,TRBV28,TRBD1,CASSPWGQGARRTQYF,TGTGCCAGCAGTCCCTGGGGACAGGGGGCGCGCAGGACCCAGTACTTC
few,TRBJ2-1,TRBV12-3/TRBV12-4,TRBD1,CASSQGDAYSYNEQFF,TGTGCCAGCAGTCAGGGGGACGCTTACTCCTACAATGAGCAGTTCTTC
few,TRBJ1-6,TRBV28,TRBD1,CASSGGQGRNSPLHF,TGTGCCAGCAGCGGGGGACAGGGGAGGAATTCACCCCTCCACTTT
-,TRBJ2-7,TRBV10-3,TRBD2,CAISGSGYEQYF,TGTGCCATTAGCGGGAGTGGGTACGAGCAGTACTTC
-,TRBJ2-7,TRBV7-9,TRBD1,CASSPGQSGRGYEQYF,TGTGCCAGCAGCCCGGGACAGTCCGGAAGAGGCTACGAGCAGTACTTC
few,TRBJ2-1,TRBV30,-,CACGRDFLRNEQFF,TGTGCCTGTGGTCGGGACTTCCTGCGGAATGAGCAGTTCTTC
many,TRBJ2-2,TRBV6-2/TRBV6-3,-,CASHGQSRAGELFF,TGTGCCAGCCATGGACAGTCTAGGGCCGGGGAGCTGTTTTTT
-,TRBJ1-1,TRBV19,-,CASSISLTGLVTEAFF,TGTGCCAGTAGTATAAGTCTGACGGGGTTGGTCACTGAAGCTTTCTTT
-,TRBJ2-7,TRBV7-9,TRBD1,CASIDGTGPYEQYF,TGTGCCAGCATCGACGGGACAGGGCCCTACGAGCAGTACTTC
-,TRBJ2-1,TRBV19,-,CASSIFAGRYNEQFF,TGTGCCAGTAGTATCTTTGCGGGACGATACAATGAGCAGTTCTTC
many,TRBJ2-3,TRBV12-3/TRBV12-4,TRBD2,CASSSVAGGADTQYF,TGTGCCAGCAGTTCCGTAGCGGGAGGTGCAGATACGCAGTATTTT
many,TRBJ1-1,TRBV6-2/TRBV6-3,-,CASSYHQGRQNTEAFF,TGTGCCAGCAGTTACCACCAGGGACGACAGAACACTGAAGCTTTCTTT
few,TRBJ1-2,TRBV7-2,TRBD1,CASSLPADRGGYTF,TGTGCCAGCAGCTTACCCGCAGACAGGGGTGGCTACACCTTC
many,TRBJ2-5,TRBV6-1,TRBD1,CASSRRSGTGETQYF,TGTGCCAGCAGCCGGCGATCCGGGACAGGAGAGACCCAGTACTTC
many,TRBJ1-1,TRBV15,-,CATSRDAGDEAFF,TGTGCCACCAGCAGAGATGCTGGGGACGAAGCTTTCTTT
many,TRBJ2-4,TRBV20-1,TRBD2,CSARDREGTSDIQYF,TGCAGTGCTAGAGATCGGGAGGGGACATCGGACATTCAGTACTTC
many,TRBJ1-1,TRBV20-1,-,CSASGGGTEAFF,TGCAGTGCTAGTGGGGGTGGTACTGAAGCTTTCTTT
-,TRBJ1-5,TRBV20-1,TRBD1,CSAIRTGGQIPLSNQPQHF,TGCAGTGCTATAAGGACAGGGGGTCAGATCCCCCTGAGCAATCAGCCCCAGCATTTT
-,TRBJ2-7,TRBV6-1,-,CASRADSSPYEQYF,TGTGCCAGCAGGGCCGACAGTAGTCCCTACGAGCAGTACTTC
many,TRBJ1-6,TRBV7-8,-,CASSPEGNSPLHF,TGTGCCAGCAGCCCCGAGGGTAATTCACCCCTCCACTTT
-,TRBJ1-1,TRBV12-3/TRBV12-4,TRBD1,CASSSGQGMNTEAFF,TGTGCCAGCAGTTCGGGACAGGGGATGAACACTGAAGCTTTCTTT
many,TRBJ2-5,TRBV6-1,-,CASSERPNFMETQYF,TGTGCCAGCAGTGAAAGGCCAAACTTTATGGAGACCCAGTACTTC
many,TRBJ2-5,TRBV10-1,TRBD2,CASSEDGLAGRETQYF,TGCGCCAGCAGTGAGGATGGACTAGCGGGGAGGGAGACCCAGTACTTC
few,TRBJ1-4,TRBV25-1,TRBD1,CASSEGWAGGNEKLFF,TGTGCCAGCAGTGAGGGGTGGGCAGGGGGGAATGAAAAACTGTTTTTT